This T cell receptor (beta chain) was profiled in a study of shared clonotypes between healthy human individuals. CDR1 SGHTA and CDR2 FQGNSA come from the germline V gene. The CDR3 has 16 amino acids. Trimming at V came to 2 bases and at J to 6 bases, leaving 9 bases not matched to a gene. Overall study results and limits: Generation of non-shared clonotypes was less probable than generation of clonotypes shared by all four donors. Rarefaction exposed incomplete sorted-subset sequencing despite large depth.

The protocol was immunoSEQ multiplex PCR, while the TCRdb copy is restricted to in-frame clones and leaves out a portion. The sample records roughly 2.2 million clones, more than 80% being singletons. In the case of this clone: Its antigen is currently unknown.

This clonotype was obtained from a man aged 18 to 35 in good health. Some clones in this sample may be carry-over from other donors' samples. Sequenced: naive CD4+ T cells from PBMCs. Subset given: CD45RA+ positively selected. The genes are TRBV7-2 and TRBJ1-5, with 8 bases lining up with TRBD1. CDR3 DNA: TGTGCCAGCAGCTTAATGCCGACAGGGGTGGGTCAGCCCCAGCATTTT. Protein sequence: CASSLMPTGVGQPQHF.